This T cell receptor (beta chain) was sequenced in a study of shared clonotypes between healthy human individuals. Across the whole study: Donors, aged 18 to 49, were two women and three men. The study, taken as a whole, reports: Sharing of clonotypes among donors was expected to vary with sequencing depth.

Trimming took 3 bases from V and 3 from J, leaving 14 bases between them. From germline, CDR1 is LNHDA and CDR2 SQIVND (reference sequence). The CDR3 totals 15 residues. Comments on this clone: Antigen unknown.

Clones were sequenced by immunoSEQ multiplex PCR, and TCRdb holds only the in-frame ones, with some missing. This sample has a few million clones, with more than 80% found just once. The chain couples TRBV19 to TRBJ1-2; D not certain. This receptor was taken from a man between 18 and 35 years old in good health. Some clones in this sample may be carry-over from other donors' samples. Sequenced sample: naive CD4+ T cells from PBMCs. Subset here: CD45RA+ positively selected. The CDR3 loop reads CASSILRVRDYGYTF. The CDR3 coding sequence is TGTGCCAGTAGTATTCTGAGGGTTCGGGACTATGGCTACACCTTC. The entire variable domain, with the rest obtained from reference TRBV19 and TRBJ1-2, is as follows: DGGITQSPKYLFRKEGQNVTLSCEQNLNHDAMYWYRQDPGQGLRLIYYSQIVNDFQKGDIAEGYSVSREKKESFPLTVTSAQKNPTAFYLCASSILRVRDYGYTFGSGTRLTVV.